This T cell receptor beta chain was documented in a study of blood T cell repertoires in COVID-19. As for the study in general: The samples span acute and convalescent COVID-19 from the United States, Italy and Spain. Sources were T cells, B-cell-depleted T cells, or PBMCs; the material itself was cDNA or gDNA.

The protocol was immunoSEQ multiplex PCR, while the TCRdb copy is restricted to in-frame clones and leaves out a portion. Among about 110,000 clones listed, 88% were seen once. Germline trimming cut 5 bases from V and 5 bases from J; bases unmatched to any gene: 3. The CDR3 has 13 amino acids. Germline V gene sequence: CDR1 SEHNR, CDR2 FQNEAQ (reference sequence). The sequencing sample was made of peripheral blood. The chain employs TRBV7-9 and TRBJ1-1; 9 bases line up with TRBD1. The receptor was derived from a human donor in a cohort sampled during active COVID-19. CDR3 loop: CASSGTGSTEAFF. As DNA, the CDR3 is TGTGCCAGCAGCGGGACAGGGAGTACTGAAGCTTTCTTT.